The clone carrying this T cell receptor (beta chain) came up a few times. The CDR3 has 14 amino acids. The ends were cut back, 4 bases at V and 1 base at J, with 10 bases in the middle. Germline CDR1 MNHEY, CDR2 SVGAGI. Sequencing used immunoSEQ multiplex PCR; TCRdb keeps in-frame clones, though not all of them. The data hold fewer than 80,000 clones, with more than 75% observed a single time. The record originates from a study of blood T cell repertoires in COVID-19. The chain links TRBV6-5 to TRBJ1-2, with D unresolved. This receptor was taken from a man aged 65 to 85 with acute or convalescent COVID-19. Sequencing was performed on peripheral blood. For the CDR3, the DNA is TGTGCCAGCAGTTCGAGGGTGAATAACTATGGCTACACCTTC. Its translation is CASSSRVNNYGYTF.